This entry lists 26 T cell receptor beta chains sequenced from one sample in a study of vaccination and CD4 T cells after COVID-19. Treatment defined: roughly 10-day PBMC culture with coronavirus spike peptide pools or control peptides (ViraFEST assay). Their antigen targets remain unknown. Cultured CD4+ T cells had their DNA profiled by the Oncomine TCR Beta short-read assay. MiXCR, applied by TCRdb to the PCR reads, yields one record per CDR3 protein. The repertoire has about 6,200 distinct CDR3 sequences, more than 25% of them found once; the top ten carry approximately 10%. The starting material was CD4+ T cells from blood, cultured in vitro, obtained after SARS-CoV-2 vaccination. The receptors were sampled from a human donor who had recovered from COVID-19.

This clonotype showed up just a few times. CDR3 sequence (DNA): TGTGCCAGCAGTCGTGAGACAGGCTACGAGCAGTACTTC. Translating it yields CASSRETGYEQYF. V usage is TRBV6-2 or TRBV6-3 and J usage is TRBJ2-7, with D possibly matching TRBD1 (6 bases). Germline V gene sequence: CDR1 MNHEY, CDR2 SVGEGT. Trimming removed 5 bases from V and 3 bases from J, with 11 bases in between. This CDR3 is built from 13 residues.

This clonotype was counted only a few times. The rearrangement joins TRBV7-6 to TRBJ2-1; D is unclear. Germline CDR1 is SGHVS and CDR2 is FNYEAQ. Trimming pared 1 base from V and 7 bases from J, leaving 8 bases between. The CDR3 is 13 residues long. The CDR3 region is CASSLGPYNEQFF. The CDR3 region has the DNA TGTGCCAGCAGCTTAGGCCCATATAATGAGCAGTTCTTC.

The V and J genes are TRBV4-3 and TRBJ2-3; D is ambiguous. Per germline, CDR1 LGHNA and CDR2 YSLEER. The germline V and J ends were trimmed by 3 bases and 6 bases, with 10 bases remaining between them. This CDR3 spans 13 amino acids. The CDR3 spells CASSHNFADTQYF. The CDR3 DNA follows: TGCGCCAGCAGCCACAACTTTGCGGATACGCAGTATTTT.

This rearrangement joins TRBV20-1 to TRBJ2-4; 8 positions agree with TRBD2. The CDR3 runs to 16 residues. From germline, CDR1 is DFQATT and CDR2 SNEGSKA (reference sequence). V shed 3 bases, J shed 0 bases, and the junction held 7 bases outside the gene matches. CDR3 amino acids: CSARGVAGIAKNIQYF. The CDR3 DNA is TGCAGTGCTAGGGGGGTAGCGGGGATAGCCAAAAACATTCAGTACTTC.

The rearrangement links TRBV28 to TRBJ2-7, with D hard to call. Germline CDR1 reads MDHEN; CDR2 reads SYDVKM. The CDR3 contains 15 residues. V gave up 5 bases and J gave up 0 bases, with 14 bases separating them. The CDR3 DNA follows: TGTGCCAGCAGTAGAGCCACAAGTTACTCCTACGAGCAGTACTTC. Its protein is CASSRATSYSYEQYF.

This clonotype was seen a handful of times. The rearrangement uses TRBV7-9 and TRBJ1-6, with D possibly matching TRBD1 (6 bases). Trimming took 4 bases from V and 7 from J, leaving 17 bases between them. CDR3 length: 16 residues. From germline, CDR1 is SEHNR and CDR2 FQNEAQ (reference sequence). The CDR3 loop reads CASSSTTGLRNSPLHF. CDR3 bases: TGTGCCAGCAGCTCCACTACAGGGTTACGAAATTCACCCCTCCACTTT.

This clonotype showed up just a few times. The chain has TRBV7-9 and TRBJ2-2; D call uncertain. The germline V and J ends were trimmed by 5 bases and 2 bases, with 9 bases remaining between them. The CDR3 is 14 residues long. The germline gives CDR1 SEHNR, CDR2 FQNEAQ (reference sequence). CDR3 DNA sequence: TGTGCCAGCAGCCCCCACGGTAACACCGGGGAGCTGTTTTTT. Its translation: CASSPHGNTGELFF.

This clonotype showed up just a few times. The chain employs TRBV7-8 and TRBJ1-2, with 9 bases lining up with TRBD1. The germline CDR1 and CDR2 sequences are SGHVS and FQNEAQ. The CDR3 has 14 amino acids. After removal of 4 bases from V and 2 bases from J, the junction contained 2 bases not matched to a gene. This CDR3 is CASSSGTGNYGYTF. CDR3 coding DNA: TGTGCCAGCAGCTCCGGGACAGGGAACTATGGCTACACCTTC.

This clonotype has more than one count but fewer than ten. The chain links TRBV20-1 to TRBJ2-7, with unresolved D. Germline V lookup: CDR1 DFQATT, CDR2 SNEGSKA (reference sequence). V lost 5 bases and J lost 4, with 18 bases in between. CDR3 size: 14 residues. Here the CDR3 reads CSARLSGPLYEQYF. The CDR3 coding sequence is TGCAGTGCTCGTTTGTCAGGTCCGCTATACGAGCAGTACTTC.

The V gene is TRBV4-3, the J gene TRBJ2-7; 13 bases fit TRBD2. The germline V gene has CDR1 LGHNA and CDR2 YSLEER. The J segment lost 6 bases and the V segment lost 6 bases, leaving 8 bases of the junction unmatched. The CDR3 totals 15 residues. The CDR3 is CASRYGLAGVTEQYF. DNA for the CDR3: TGCGCCAGCAGATACGGACTAGCGGGAGTCACCGAGCAGTACTTC.

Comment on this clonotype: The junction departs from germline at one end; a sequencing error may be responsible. For the CDR3, the DNA is TGCAGCGTTGACACTGAAGCTTCCTTT. This encodes CSVDTEASF. The genes are TRBV29-1 and TRBJ1-1; the D is unclear. Germline CDR1 is SQVTM and CDR2 is ANQGSEA. This CDR3 comprises 9 residues.

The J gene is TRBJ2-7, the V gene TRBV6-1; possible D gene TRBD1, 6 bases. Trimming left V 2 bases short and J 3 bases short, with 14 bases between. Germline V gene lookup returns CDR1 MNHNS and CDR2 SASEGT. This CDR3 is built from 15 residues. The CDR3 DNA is TGTGCCAGCAGTGAAATTCTGGGACAATTCTACGAGCAGTACTTC. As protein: CASSEILGQFYEQYF.

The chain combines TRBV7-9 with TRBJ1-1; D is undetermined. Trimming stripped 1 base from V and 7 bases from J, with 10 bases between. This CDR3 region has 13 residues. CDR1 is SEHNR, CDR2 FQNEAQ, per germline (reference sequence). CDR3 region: CASSLGAQHEAFF. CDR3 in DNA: TGTGCCAGCAGCTTAGGAGCCCAACATGAAGCTTTCTTT.

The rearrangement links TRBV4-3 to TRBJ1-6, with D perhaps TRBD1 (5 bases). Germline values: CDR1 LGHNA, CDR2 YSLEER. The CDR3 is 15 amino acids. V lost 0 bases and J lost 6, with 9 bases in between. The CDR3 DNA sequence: TGCGCCAGCAGCCAAGAGCCGACAGCTAATTCACCCCTCCACTTT. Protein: CASSQEPTANSPLHF.

Written as DNA, the CDR3 is TGTGCCAGCAGCTTAGGGGGACAGGGGTGGTACAATGAGCAGTTCTTC. Translated: CASSLGGQGWYNEQFF. The gene calls are TRBV7-2 and TRBJ2-1, with 10 bases identical to TRBD1. Germline values: CDR1 SGHTA, CDR2 FQGNSA. V was clipped by 1 base and J by 4 bases; unmatched bases: 4. This CDR3 spans 16 amino acids.

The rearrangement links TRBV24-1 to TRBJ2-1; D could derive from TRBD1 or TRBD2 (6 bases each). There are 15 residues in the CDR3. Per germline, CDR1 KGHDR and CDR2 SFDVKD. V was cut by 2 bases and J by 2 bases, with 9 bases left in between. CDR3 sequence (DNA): TGTGCCACCAGTGATTACGGGGGCCCCTACAATGAGCAGTTCTTC. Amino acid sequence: CATSDYGGPYNEQFF.

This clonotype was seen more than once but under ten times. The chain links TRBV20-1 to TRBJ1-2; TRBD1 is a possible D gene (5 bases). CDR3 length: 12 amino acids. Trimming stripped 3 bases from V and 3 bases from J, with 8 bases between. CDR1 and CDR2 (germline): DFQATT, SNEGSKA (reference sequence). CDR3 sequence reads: CSARVQDYGYTF. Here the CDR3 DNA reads TGCAGTGCTAGGGTACAGGACTATGGCTACACCTTC.

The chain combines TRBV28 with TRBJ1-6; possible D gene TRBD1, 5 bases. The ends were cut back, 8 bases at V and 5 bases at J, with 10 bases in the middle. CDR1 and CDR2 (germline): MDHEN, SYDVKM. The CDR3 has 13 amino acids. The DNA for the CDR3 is TGTGCCAGCCGGGGGTGGAATAATTCACCCCTCCACTTT. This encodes CASRGWNNSPLHF.

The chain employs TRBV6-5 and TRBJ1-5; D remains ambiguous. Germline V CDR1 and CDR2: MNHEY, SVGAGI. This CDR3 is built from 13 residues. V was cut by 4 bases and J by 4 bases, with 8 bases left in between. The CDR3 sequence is CASSLTENQPQHF. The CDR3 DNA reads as TGTGCCAGCAGTTTAACTGAGAATCAGCCCCAGCATTTT.

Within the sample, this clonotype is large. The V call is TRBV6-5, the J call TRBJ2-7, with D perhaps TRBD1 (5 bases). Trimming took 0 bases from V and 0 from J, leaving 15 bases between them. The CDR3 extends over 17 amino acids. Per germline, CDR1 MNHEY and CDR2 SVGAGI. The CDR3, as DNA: TGTGCCAGCAGTTACTCGTTCGGGCAGGGAACCTCCTACGAGCAGTACTTC. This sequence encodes CASSYSFGQGTSYEQYF.

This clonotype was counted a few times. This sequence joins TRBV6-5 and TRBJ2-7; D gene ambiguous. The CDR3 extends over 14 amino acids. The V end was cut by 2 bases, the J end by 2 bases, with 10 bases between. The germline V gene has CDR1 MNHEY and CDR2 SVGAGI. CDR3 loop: CASSYRRSTYEQYF. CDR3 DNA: TGTGCCAGCAGTTACCGTCGGAGTACCTACGAGCAGTACTTC.

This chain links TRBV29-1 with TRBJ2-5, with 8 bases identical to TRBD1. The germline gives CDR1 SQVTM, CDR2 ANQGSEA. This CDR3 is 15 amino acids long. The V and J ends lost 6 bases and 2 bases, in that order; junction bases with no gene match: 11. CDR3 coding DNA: TGCAGCGTCCCCGGGACAGGCTCTCTACAAGAGACCCAGTACTTC. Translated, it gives CSVPGTGSLQETQYF.

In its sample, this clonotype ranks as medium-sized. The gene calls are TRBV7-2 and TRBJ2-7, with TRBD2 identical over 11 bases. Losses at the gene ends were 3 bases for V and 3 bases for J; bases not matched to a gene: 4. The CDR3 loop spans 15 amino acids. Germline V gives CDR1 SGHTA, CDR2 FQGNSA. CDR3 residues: CASSLSLAGGYEQYF. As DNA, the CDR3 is TGTGCCAGCAGCTTGTCGCTAGCGGGAGGCTACGAGCAGTACTTC.

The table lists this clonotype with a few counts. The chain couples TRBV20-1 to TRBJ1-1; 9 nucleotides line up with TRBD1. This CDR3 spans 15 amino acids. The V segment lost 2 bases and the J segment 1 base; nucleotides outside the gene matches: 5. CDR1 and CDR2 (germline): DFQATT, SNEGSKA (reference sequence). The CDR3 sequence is CSARSGQGPNTEAFF. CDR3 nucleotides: TGCAGTGCTAGATCGGGACAGGGACCGAACACTGAAGCTTTCTTT.

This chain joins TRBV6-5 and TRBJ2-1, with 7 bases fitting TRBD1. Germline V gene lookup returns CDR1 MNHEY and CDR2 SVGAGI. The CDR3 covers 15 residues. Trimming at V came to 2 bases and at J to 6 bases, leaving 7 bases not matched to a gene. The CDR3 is CASSYQPSGGNEQFF. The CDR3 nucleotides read TGTGCCAGCAGTTACCAACCTTCAGGGGGCAATGAGCAGTTCTTC.

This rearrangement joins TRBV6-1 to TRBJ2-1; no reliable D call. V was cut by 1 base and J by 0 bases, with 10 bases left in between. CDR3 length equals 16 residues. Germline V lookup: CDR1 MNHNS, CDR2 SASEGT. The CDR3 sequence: CASSEGWQSSYNEQFF. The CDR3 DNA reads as TGTGCCAGCAGTGAAGGGTGGCAGAGCTCCTACAATGAGCAGTTCTTC.